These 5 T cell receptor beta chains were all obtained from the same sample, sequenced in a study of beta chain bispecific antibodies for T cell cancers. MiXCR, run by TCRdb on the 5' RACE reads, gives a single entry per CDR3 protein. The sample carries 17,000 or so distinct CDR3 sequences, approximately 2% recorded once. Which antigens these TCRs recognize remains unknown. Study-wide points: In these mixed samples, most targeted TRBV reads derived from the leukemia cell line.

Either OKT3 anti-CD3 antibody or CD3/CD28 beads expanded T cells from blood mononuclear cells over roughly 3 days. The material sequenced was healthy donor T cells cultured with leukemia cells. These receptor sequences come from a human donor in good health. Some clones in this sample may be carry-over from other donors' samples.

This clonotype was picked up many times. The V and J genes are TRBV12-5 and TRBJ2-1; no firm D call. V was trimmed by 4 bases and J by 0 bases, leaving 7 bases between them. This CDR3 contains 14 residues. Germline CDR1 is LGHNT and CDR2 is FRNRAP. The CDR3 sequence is CASGSQDSYNEQFF. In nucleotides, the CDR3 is TGTGCTAGTGGTTCCCAGGACTCCTACAATGAGCAGTTCTTC.

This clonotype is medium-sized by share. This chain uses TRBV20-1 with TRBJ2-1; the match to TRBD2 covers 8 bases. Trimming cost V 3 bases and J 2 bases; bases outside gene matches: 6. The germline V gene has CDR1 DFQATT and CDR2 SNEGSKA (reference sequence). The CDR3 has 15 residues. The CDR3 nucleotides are TGCAGTGCTAGTGGCGGGGGGAATACCTACAATGAGCAGTTCTTC. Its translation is CSASGGGNTYNEQFF.

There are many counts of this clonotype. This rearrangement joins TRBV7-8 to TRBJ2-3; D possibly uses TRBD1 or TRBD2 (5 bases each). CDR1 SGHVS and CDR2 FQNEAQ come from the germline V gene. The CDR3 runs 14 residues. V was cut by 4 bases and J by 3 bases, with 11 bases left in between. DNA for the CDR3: TGTGCCAGCAGCTCCGTGGGGGTAACAGATACGCAGTATTTT. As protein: CASSSVGVTDTQYF.

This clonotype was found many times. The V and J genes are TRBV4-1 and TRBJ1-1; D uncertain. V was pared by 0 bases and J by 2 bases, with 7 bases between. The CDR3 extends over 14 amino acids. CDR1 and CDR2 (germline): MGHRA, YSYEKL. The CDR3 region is CASSQDPVNTEAFF. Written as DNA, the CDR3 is TGCGCCAGCAGCCAAGATCCCGTTAACACTGAAGCTTTCTTT.

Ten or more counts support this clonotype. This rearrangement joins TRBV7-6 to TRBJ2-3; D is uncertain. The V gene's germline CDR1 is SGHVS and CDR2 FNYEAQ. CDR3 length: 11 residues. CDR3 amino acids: CGPAETDTQYF. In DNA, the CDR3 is TGTGGGCCCGCGGAGACAGATACGCAGTATTTT.